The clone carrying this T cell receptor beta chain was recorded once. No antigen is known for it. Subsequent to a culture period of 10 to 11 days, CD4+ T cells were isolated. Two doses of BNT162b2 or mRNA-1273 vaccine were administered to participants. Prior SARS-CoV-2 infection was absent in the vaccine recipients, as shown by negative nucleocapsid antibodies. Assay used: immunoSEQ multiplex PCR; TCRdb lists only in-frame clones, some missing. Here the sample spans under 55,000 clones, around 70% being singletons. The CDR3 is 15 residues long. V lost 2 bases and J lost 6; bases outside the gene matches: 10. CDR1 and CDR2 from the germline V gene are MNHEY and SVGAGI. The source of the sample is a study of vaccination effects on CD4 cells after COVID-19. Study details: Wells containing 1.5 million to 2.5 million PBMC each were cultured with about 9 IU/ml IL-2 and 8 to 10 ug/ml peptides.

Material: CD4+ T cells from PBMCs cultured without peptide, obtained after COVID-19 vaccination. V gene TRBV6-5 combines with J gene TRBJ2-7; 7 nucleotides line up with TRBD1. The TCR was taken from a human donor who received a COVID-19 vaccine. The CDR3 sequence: CASSYIDRAAREQYF. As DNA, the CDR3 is TGTGCCAGCAGTTACATTGACAGGGCGGCGCGCGAGCAGTACTTC.